The 2 T cell receptor beta chains presented below share a single source sample, sequenced in a study of T cell responses to AZD1222 COVID-19 vaccine. Generated by immunoSEQ multiplex PCR, the TCRdb table keeps only in-frame clones and is missing some. This table holds over 150,000 clones, around 91% found once. Sequencing was performed on peripheral blood, taken on day 0 of AZD1222 vaccination. These receptors all stem from an adult in good health.

This chain uses TRBV7-9 with TRBJ1-6; no firm D call. This CDR3 is 16 amino acids long. Germline CDR1 SEHNR, CDR2 FQNEAQ (reference sequence). Trimming shortened V by 5 bases and J by 4 bases, and 15 bases separated the two germline ends. The CDR3 coding sequence is TGTGCCAGCAGCAGGACGGGGTTTGGTTATAATTCACCCCTCCACTTT. Translated, it gives CASSRTGFGYNSPLHF.

The chain recombines TRBV7-2 with TRBJ2-1; tentatively, D is TRBD2 (7 bases). The germline V gene has CDR1 SGHTA and CDR2 FQGNSA. The CDR3 extends over 16 amino acids. Trimming cost V 4 bases and J 0 bases, with 13 bases left between them. CDR3 coding DNA: TGTGCCAGCAGCTCCCGCCGGGGGGCCTCCTACAATGAGCAGTTCTTC. This sequence encodes CASSSRRGASYNEQFF. The whole variable domain, remainder taken from reference TRBV7-2 and TRBJ2-1, is GAGVSQSPSNKVTEKGKDVELRCDPISGHTALYWYRQSLGQGLEFLIYFQGNSAPDKSGLPSDRFSAERTGGSVSTLTIQRTQQEDSAVYLCASSSRRGASYNEQFFGPGTRLTVL.